The table lists the clone carrying this T cell receptor (beta chain) with a few counts. Its antigen is as yet unknown. V lost 4 bases and J 5 bases, leaving 12 bases between the germline ends. This CDR3 is built from 13 residues. Germline V gene lookup returns CDR1 DFQATT and CDR2 SNEGSKA (reference sequence). Indicated time point: patch test 3, about 24 weeks after DPC sensitization. Treatment specified: therapeutic diphenylcyclopropenone sensitization with weekly scalp DPC. This sample was taken from a study of human T cells and chemical hapten exposure. General study points: Donor immune responses may differ from healthy people's, since all donors had alopecia.

TCRdb re-analysed the RACE reads in MiXCR, keeping a single row per CDR3 protein. Found here are about 160,000 distinct CDR3 sequences, about a quarter of them singletons; the top ten hold under 2.5%. This sequence originates from a woman aged 18-35 years with alopecia areata. Some clones in this sample may be carry-over from other donors' samples. The V call is TRBV20-1, the J call TRBJ2-1, with D perhaps given as TRBD1 or TRBD2 (5 bases each). The sample in question was whole blood, obtained in connection with sensitization to the hapten diphenylcyclopropenone (DPC). DNA for the CDR3: TGCAGTGCTATATGGGGGAGCAACAATGAGCAGTTCTTC. It yields the protein CSAIWGSNNEQFF.